The TCR beta chain described here comes from a study of OX40 agonist ivuxolimab in advanced cancers. For the study at large: Dosing consisted of intravenous ivuxolimab at 0.01 to 10 mg/kg every 2 weeks. Patients assigned to dose escalation were diagnosed with hepatocellular carcinoma, melanoma, renal cell or head and neck cancer.

Germline V gene lookup returns CDR1 LNHDA and CDR2 SQIVND (reference sequence). Trimming removed 6 bases at V and 5 bases at J, with 22 bases between. The CDR3 runs 16 residues. Overall study results and limits: Blood T cells, both CD4+ and CD8+, expanded clonally by week 6 at 0.1 to 3.0 mg/kg.

Repertoires were generated with immunoSEQ multiplex PCR, while TCRdb's copy carries only in-frame clones and drops some. The sample holds some 43,000 clones, 70% to 90% seen once. Details on this clone: The antigen is undetermined.

This receptor was obtained from an adult with an advanced solid tumor such as melanoma, head and neck, liver or kidney cancer. The sequenced sample was CD4+ or CD8+ T cells sorted from blood, obtained in a trial of the OX40 agonist ivuxolimab. This sequence joins TRBV19 and TRBJ1-2; D is possibly TRBD1 (5 bases). CDR3 in DNA: TGTGCCAGTAGCCCTAGCCCCCCCCCGGGACCATATGGCTACACCTTC. Its translation is CASSPSPPPGPYGYTF. The whole variable domain, remainder taken from reference TRBV19 and TRBJ1-2, is DGGITQSPKYLFRKEGQNVTLSCEQNLNHDAMYWYRQDPGQGLRLIYYSQIVNDFQKGDIAEGYSVSREKKESFPLTVTSAQKNPTAFYLCASSPSPPPGPYGYTFGSGTRLTVV.